One sample yielded the 5 T cell receptor beta chains listed below, sequenced in a study of T-cell reconstitution after alpha-beta-depleted transplantation in children. Unique molecular identifiers were used to barcode this TCRbeta library. Each CDR3 protein gets one entry after TCRdb re-called the PCR reads with MiXCR. The data show over 300,000 distinct CDR3 sequences, about 9.4% seen once. Specimen: PBMCs from the stem cell graft donor, collected from the stem cell graft. The origin of the receptors is a human donor who donated a stem cell graft to a child with acute lymphoblastic leukemia.

This sequence joins TRBV20-1 and TRBJ2-7; no reliable D call. The ends were cut back, 0 bases at V and 6 bases at J, with 9 bases in the middle. The germline gives CDR1 DFQATT, CDR2 SNEGSKA (reference sequence). The CDR3 spans 12 residues. CDR3: CSARESDCEQYF. The CDR3 bases are TGCAGTGCTAGAGAGAGTGACTGCGAGCAGTACTTC.

This chain uses TRBV7-8 with TRBJ2-7; D is unresolved. Germline CDR1 SGHVS, CDR2 FQNEAQ. V gave up 8 bases and J gave up 5 bases, with 22 bases separating them. The CDR3 has 15 amino acids. The CDR3 protein is CASAGKELAAHEQYF. The CDR3 DNA sequence: TGTGCCAGCGCCGGAAAGGAACTGGCGGCTCACGAGCAGTACTTC.

This clonotype has a handful of counts. The chain employs TRBV24-1 and TRBJ2-1, with TRBD2 matching 10 bases. CDR1 is KGHDR and CDR2 is SFDVKD in the germline V gene. J lost 0 bases, V lost 1 base, and 5 bases had no gene match. The CDR3 has 18 amino acids. The CDR3 loop reads CATSDFLTSGTSYNEQFF. The CDR3 coding sequence is TGTGCCACCAGTGATTTCCTTACTAGCGGGACCTCCTACAATGAGCAGTTCTTC.

The V and J genes are TRBV25-1 and TRBJ1-2, with D unresolved. The CDR3 contains 12 residues. Trimming removed 1 base at V and 6 bases at J, with 6 bases between. Germline assignment: CDR1 MGHDK and CDR2 SYGVNS. The CDR3 loop reads CASSELSHGYTF. The DNA for the CDR3 is TGTGCCAGCAGTGAATTGAGTCATGGCTACACCTTC.

The chain couples TRBV7-6 to TRBJ2-7, with 7 bases matching TRBD1. Unmatched junction bases numbered 7, after V lost 4 bases and J lost 7 bases. The germline V gene has CDR1 SGHVS and CDR2 FNYEAQ. CDR3 size: 13 residues. The CDR3 bases are TGTGCCAGCAGCTCATGGACAGGTGGGGAGCAGTACTTC. Its translation: CASSSWTGGEQYF.